This paragraph covers one T cell receptor (beta chain) sequence. Antigen specificity is unknown. Blood samples were obtained at baseline, cycle 4 day 1, and cycle 7 day 1. Profiled with immunoSEQ multiplex PCR; TCRdb holds only in-frame clones, not every one. The table lists about 14,000 clones, about 87% of them singletons. The entry originates in a study of OX40 agonist ivuxolimab in advanced cancers. Study summary: Roughly two fifths of patients had received prior checkpoint inhibitor therapy.

Study outcomes and limitations: The CD4+ and CD8+ T cells in the blood had expanded clonally by week 6 at 0.1 to 3.0 mg/kg.

The CDR3 extends over 13 amino acids. Trimming stripped 4 bases from V and 2 bases from J, with 12 bases between. The germline V gene encodes CDR1 SQVTM and CDR2 ANQGSEA. Source: CD4+ or CD8+ T cells sorted from blood, taken in a trial of the OX40 agonist ivuxolimab. The receptor's source is an adult with an advanced solid tumor such as melanoma, head and neck, liver or kidney cancer. The chain joins TRBV29-1 to TRBJ2-7; D perhaps matches TRBD2 (5 bases). CDR3 region: CSVVPGDTYEQYF. The CDR3 DNA reads TGCAGCGTTGTGCCCGGGGATACCTACGAGCAGTACTTC.